The present T cell receptor (beta chain) was sequenced within a study of metastatic and nonmetastatic thyroid tumors. Study-wide background: Repertoires from blood and tumor or nodule tissue of malignant and benign thyroid patients were compared.

This clone was recorded many times. The antigen remains unidentified. Germline CDR1 is MNHEY and CDR2 is SVGEGT. J was trimmed by 0 bases and V by 5 bases; bases with no gene match: 12. This CDR3 has 17 residues. Per the authors' pipeline: The study's classifier, a distant-metastasis tool for papillary thyroid cancer, was built using CDR3 differences across clinicopathological groups. TCRdb re-analyzed the PCR reads using MiXCR. The authors' filters were not applied to this entry. The sample contains just under 60,000 clones, roughly 17% of which appear only once. Treatment of any kind had been given to no patient before thyroid surgery. Study results and limitations: Benign nodules reportedly had significantly lower TCR beta diversity than malignant thyroid tumors in blood and tumor.

The sample comprised blood. The chain employs TRBV6-2 or TRBV6-3 and TRBJ2-5; 7 nucleotides match TRBD2. The clonotype was recovered from a male donor with papillary thyroid cancer or a benign thyroid nodule (not recorded which). Some clones in this sample may be carry-over from other donors' samples. CDR3 DNA sequence: TGTGCCAGCAGTAGCCCCAGGTCTAGCGGCTACCAAGAGACCCAGTACTTC. It is translated as CASSSPRSSGYQETQYF.